There are many counts of the clone carrying this T cell receptor beta chain. Its target is unknown. The CDR3 extends over 14 amino acids. From germline, CDR1 is SGHAT and CDR2 FQNNGV. The ends were cut back, 1 base at V and 3 bases at J, with 9 bases in the middle. Investigators prepared the TCR beta libraries by applying iRepertoire HTBI primers and Arm-PCR of CDR3 regions. TCRdb recomputed calls from the multiplex PCR reads with MiXCR, one row per CDR3 protein. The repertoire holds approximately 350,000 distinct CDR3 sequences, with roughly 23% as singletons. Time point denoted: persistent/refractory GD, antithyroid drugs over 5 years with positive TRAb. Making the TCR library involved RNA that had been extracted from PBMCs. In each case, Graves' disease was diagnosed per American Thyroid Association guidelines. The data are from a study of regulatory T cells in long-lasting Graves disease. Study results and limitations: Sample size, which was small, may have reduced accuracy. Persistent patients shared more public clonotypes (under 3,000) than newly diagnosed patients (966).

The chain links TRBV11-2 to TRBJ2-5; D gene ambiguous. The sample here was peripheral blood mononuclear cells (PBMCs), taken when the disease was refractory, from a patient treated with antithyroid drugs. The receptor was isolated from a woman between 40 and 50 years old with Graves disease. The CDR3 reads CASSLGSAEETQYF. The CDR3 DNA reads as TGTGCCAGCAGCTTAGGCTCGGCGGAAGAGACCCAGTACTTC. The complete variable domain, with remaining parts taken from reference TRBV11-2 and TRBJ2-5, reads EAGVAQSPRYKIIEKRQSVAFWCNPISGHATLYWYQQILGQGPKLLIQFQNNGVVDDSQLPKDRFSAERLKGVDSTLKIQPAKLEDSAVYLCASSLGSAEETQYFGPGTRLLVL.